This entry describes one TCR beta chain. This sample is part of a study of a mutant IDH1 vaccine in newly diagnosed glioma. The overall study: Before enrollment, the patients had been treated with radiotherapy alone, temozolomide alone, or both together. Most of them had received both.

The time point here: baseline, week 1 (first vaccination visit). Documented treatment: pre-vaccination baseline after standard-of-care therapy. Measured with immunoSEQ multiplex PCR; TCRdb has only the in-frame clones, and not every one. The sample consists of about 96,000 clones, roughly 77% of them appearing once. Sequencing was performed on PBMCs, taken from a glioma patient treated with radiotherapy, temozolomide or both. This sequence was found in a man aged 40-55 years with glioma.

As DNA, the CDR3 is TGTGCCAGCTCCCGTGATGGCTCTGGGGCCAACGTCCTGACTTTC. Its protein is CASSRDGSGANVLTF. The genes are TRBV2 and TRBJ2-6, with D hard to call. Per germline, CDR1 SNHLY and CDR2 FYNNEI. Trimming removed 8 bases at V and 0 bases at J, with 11 bases between. The CDR3 length is 15 residues.